Detailed here is one T cell receptor (beta chain). As yet, its antigen is unknown. Generated by immunoSEQ multiplex PCR, the TCRdb table keeps only in-frame clones and is missing some. Of about 110,000 clones listed, 86% are singletons. This specimen belongs to a study of T cell responses to AZD1222 COVID-19 vaccine. General study points: Nearly half of spike-specific TCRs reportedly target variant regions that are unmutated in the B.1.351 and B.1.1.7 variants. Females made up more of the donors, who were largely white British, and clonal diversity may have come out too low. When two AZD1222 doses had been given, Spike-specific TCR breadth and depth rose. CD4 TCRs covered the whole spike, strongest at regions 160-218 and 743-854.

Germline lookup yields CDR1 MDHEN and CDR2 SYDVKM. Trimming left V 3 bases short and J 1 base short, with 10 bases between. The CDR3 is 14 amino acids. This clonotype was obtained from an adult in good health. This rearrangement joins TRBV28 to TRBJ2-7; D perhaps matches TRBD1 (6 bases). The specimen comprised peripheral blood, sampled on day 0 of AZD1222 vaccination. The CDR3 coding sequence is TGTGCCAGCAGTTTGCATGACAGGTCCTACGAGCAGTACTTC. It encodes CASSLHDRSYEQYF.